This TCR beta chain stems from a study of OX40 agonist ivuxolimab in advanced cancers. About the full investigation: Ivuxolimab, which targeted the costimulatory receptor OX40 (CD134), was an agonistic, fully human IgG2 monoclonal antibody. Intravenous ivuxolimab was administered to patients every 2 weeks at six dose levels: 0.01, 0.1, 0.3, 1.5, 3 and 10 mg/kg. Among the 50 to 55 dose-escalation patients, about 19 had hepatocellular carcinoma, approximately 15 melanoma, 9 renal cell carcinoma and 9 head and neck cancer. A male proportion of 75% to 85% and a mean age of about 60 years, ranging from roughly 23 to 80, were recorded for the dose-escalation cohort. Prior anti-PD-1, anti-PD-L1 or anti-CTLA-4 therapy was permitted, and less than 45% of dose-escalation patients had received checkpoint inhibitors. Partial responses were achieved by three dose-escalation patients, of whom one had hepatocellular carcinoma and two had cutaneous melanoma. Peripheral TCRbeta sequencing aimed to test whether ivuxolimab altered TCR sequence diversity and caused clonal T-cell expansion. The paper covers the monotherapy dose-escalation part of the phase I ivuxolimab trial, which included N of about 50 patients.

The trial excluded patients who had a history of autoimmune disease or were on systemic immunosuppression. Peripheral blood for TCR sequencing was collected from all dose cohorts at baseline, on cycle 4 day 1, and on cycle 7 day 1. Samples came from an open-label, multicenter, first-in-human phase I dose-escalation trial of ivuxolimab. Adults with locally advanced or metastatic head and neck squamous cell, hepatocellular, melanoma or renal cell carcinoma were enrolled in the trial. Before TCR sequencing, CD4+ T cells and CD8+ T cells from peripheral blood were sorted into separate populations. Summary of the overall study and its limitations: Low levels of normalized T-cell clonal expansion were also shown by some nonresponding patients. The antigen specificity of the peripheral T cells that underwent clonal expansion was not determined. After ivuxolimab, more expanded clones were found on average in CD8+ T cells than in CD4+ T cells. Partial responders in the 0.1-3.0 mg/kg groups had among the lowest normalized peripheral clonal expansion, especially among CD8+ T cells. Clonal expansion of both CD4+ and CD8+ blood T cells was observed from baseline to week 6 at doses 0.1 to 3.0 mg/kg.

As for this clone: Its binding antigen is unknown. The sample holds no much larger clone one base away, and base qualities are not on file.

For sequencing of the TCRbeta CDR3 region, genomic DNA was extracted from the sorted cells. TCRbeta CDR3 regions were sequenced using the immunoSEQ Assay. TCRdb provides this immuneACCESS table in a form limited to in-frame rearrangements. Some clones are lacking; in checked studies, under half of them reflect an unresolved V gene, and why the rest are absent is not known. For this sample the table gives about 86,000 clones, of which approximately 88% were detected only once. The ten biggest clones cover less than 1.5% of the sample. Here the sequenced sample was CD4+ or CD8+ T cells sorted from blood, taken in a trial of the OX40 agonist ivuxolimab. This sequence was found in an adult with an advanced solid tumor such as melanoma, head and neck, liver or kidney cancer.

The base sequence is TGTGCCAGCAGCTTGTGGAGGGTTGGGGATGAAAAACTGTTTTTT. Translation gives CASSLWRVGDEKLFF. This chain is built from TRBV5-6 and TRBJ1-4; no D gene is confidently identified. V loses 1 base, J loses 6 bases, and the germline ends lie 13 bases apart. The CDR3 covers 15 residues, taking in both the cysteine and the phenylalanine. Solely the CDR3 DNA is kept, with 45 bases framed from the first base. The germline V gene sets CDR1 to SGHDT and CDR2 to YYEEEE.